The 21 T cell receptor beta chains listed next were all sequenced from one sample in a study of T cells in Graves' hyperthyroidism and ophthalmopathy (dated by TCRdb to between 2018 and 2021). The protocol used for the library was multiplex PCR. Sequenced using an Illumina HiSeq 2000. TCR beta CDR3 regions were amplified from RNA transcripts. For the first round of RT-PCR on the TCR CDR3, the HTBI primer set was used together with the Qiagen OneStep RT-PCR kit. TCRdb passed the public sequencing reads through fastp at Q25 and MiXCR, retaining productive beta sequences. Rows are unified per CDR3 protein, each entry keeping the most common DNA and genes. For this sample the table gives 500,000 to 800,000 distinct CDR3 sequences, of which approximately 42% were detected only once. The top ten clonotypes cover 7% to 7.5% of the sample. Sequenced sample: peripheral blood or thyroid tissue (not recorded which). The receptor source for this set is an adult man with Graves' disease, either hyperthyroidism or ophthalmopathy (not recorded which).

The table lists this clonotype with many counts. The chain is built from TRBV7-2 and TRBJ2-5; D possibly uses TRBD1 or TRBD2 (6 bases each). The CDR3 consists of 14 residues. V was clipped by 6 bases and J by 5 bases, with 16 bases between them. Germline values: CDR1 SGHTA, CDR2 FQGNSA. The CDR3 region is CASRPTRGDETQYF. CDR3 DNA sequence: TGTGCCAGCAGGCCAACGAGGGGGGATGAGACCCAGTACTTC.

J is TRBJ1-4 and V is TRBV7-4, with 9 nucleotides matching TRBD1. J gave up 0 bases and V 6 bases, and 5 bases lay outside the gene matches. The CDR3 is 16 residues long. Per the germline V gene, CDR1 is SGHVT and CDR2 is SQSDAQ. The CDR3 DNA follows: TGTGCCAGCAGTTCCGGGACAGGGACAACTAATGAAAAACTGTTTTTT. Translation gives CASSSGTGTTNEKLFF. Variable domain in full (rest from reference TRBV7-4 and TRBJ1-4): GAGVSQSPRYKVAKRGRDVALRCDSISGHVTLYWYRQTLGQGSEVLTYSQSDAQRDKSGRPSGRFSAERPERSVSTLKIQRTEQGDSAVYLCASSSGTGTTNEKLFFGSGTQLSVL.

In its sample, this clonotype was seen many times. The chain joins TRBV29-1 to TRBJ2-5; 10 nucleotides agree with TRBD1. Germline CDR1 is SQVTM and CDR2 is ANQGSEA. After removal of 6 bases from V and 4 bases from J, the junction contained 8 bases not matched to a gene. The CDR3 spans 14 residues. CDR3 loop: CSVDTGTGVETQYF. The DNA of the CDR3 is TGCAGCGTCGACACCGGGACAGGGGTAGAGACCCAGTACTTC.

The rearrangement links TRBV24-1 to TRBJ2-7, with D maybe TRBD2 (5 bases). V was pared by 7 bases and J by 3 bases, with 15 bases between. Germline values: CDR1 KGHDR, CDR2 SFDVKD. This CDR3 region has 14 residues. The CDR3 spells CATSVSSGLYEQYF. The CDR3 DNA follows: TGTGCCACCAGCGTTTCGTCCGGACTCTACGAGCAGTACTTC.

The V gene is TRBV11-1, the J gene TRBJ2-7, with TRBD1 matching 8 bases. The junction had 5 bases not matched to a gene; V was cut back by 3 bases and J by 1 base. The CDR3 consists of 15 residues. Germline CDR1 SGHAT, CDR2 FQDESV (reference sequence). The CDR3 bases are TGTGCCAGCAGCTTCCGGGACAGGTTATCCTACGAGCAGTACTTC. This encodes CASSFRDRLSYEQYF.

The rearrangement links TRBV2 to TRBJ1-1, with 8 bases matching TRBD1. The ends lost 6 bases at V and 1 base at J; junction bases unmatched: 7. Germline-derived CDR1 and CDR2 are SNHLY and FYNNEI. This CDR3 spans 15 amino acids. Here the CDR3 DNA reads TGTGCCAGCAGGCAAAGCAGGGGGCCGAACACTGAAGCTTTCTTT. As protein: CASRQSRGPNTEAFF.

The V and J genes are TRBV20-1 and TRBJ2-5; 11 nucleotides line up with TRBD1. V shed 1 base and J 4 bases; nucleotides not matched to a gene: 5. This CDR3 spans 15 amino acids. Per germline, CDR1 DFQATT and CDR2 SNEGSKA (reference sequence). Here the CDR3 DNA reads TGCAGTGCTAGAGGGGGACAGGGGGGTAGAGAGACCCAGTACTTC. Translation gives CSARGGQGGRETQYF.

The chain joins TRBV5-1 to TRBJ2-7, with TRBD2 matching 7 bases. CDR3 length: 14 residues. The J segment lost 2 bases and the V segment lost 4 bases, leaving 6 bases of the junction unmatched. Germline V gives CDR1 SGHRS, CDR2 YFSETQ. The CDR3 DNA sequence: TGCGCCAGCAGCGCACGGGGGGACGCCTACGAGCAGTACTTC. This gives the protein CASSARGDAYEQYF.

The gene calls are TRBV5-1 and TRBJ1-4; 9 positions match TRBD1. V lost 4 bases and J lost 3; bases outside the gene matches: 4. This CDR3 is built from 15 residues. Germline assignment: CDR1 SGHRS and CDR2 YFSETQ. The CDR3 DNA follows: TGCGCCAGCAGCGACCGGGACAGGGCTAATGAAAAACTGTTTTTT. Residues: CASSDRDRANEKLFF.

This clonotype has at least ten counts. The chain links TRBV7-2 to TRBJ1-1; D is perhaps TRBD1 (6 bases). The CDR3 sequence is 17 residues long. Trimming removed 4 bases from V and 3 bases from J, with 21 bases in between. The V gene's germline CDR1 is SGHTA and CDR2 FQGNSA. This chain's CDR3 is CASSSIHHRAADTEAFF. As DNA, the CDR3 is TGTGCCAGCAGCTCTATACACCACAGGGCAGCGGACACTGAAGCTTTCTTT.

The V gene is TRBV6-6, the J gene TRBJ2-7, with unresolved D. Germline CDR1 MNHNY, CDR2 SVGAGI (reference sequence). V was clipped by 2 bases and J by 4 bases, with 6 bases between them. This CDR3 comprises 12 residues. The CDR3 region has the DNA TGTGCCAGCAGTTACCCAGAATACGAGCAGTACTTC. Protein: CASSYPEYEQYF.

The genes are TRBV5-1 and TRBJ2-7, with 8 positions matching TRBD1. After removal of 0 bases from V and 6 bases from J, the junction contained 2 bases not matched to a gene. This CDR3 has 13 residues. Germline CDR1 is SGHRS and CDR2 is YFSETQ. CDR3 sequence reads: CASSLGDRGEQYF. CDR3 DNA: TGCGCCAGCAGCTTGGGAGACAGGGGCGAGCAGTACTTC.

At least ten counts were recorded for this clonotype. The genes are TRBV7-9 and TRBJ1-5; TRBD1 aligns across 7 bases. Germline V lookup: CDR1 SEHNR, CDR2 FQNEAQ (reference sequence). Trimming at V came to 6 bases and at J to 1 base, leaving 6 bases not matched to a gene. This CDR3 is 15 amino acids long. This CDR3 reads CASSQGEASNQPQHF. DNA for the CDR3: TGTGCCAGCAGTCAGGGGGAGGCGAGCAATCAGCCCCAGCATTTT.

This rearrangement joins TRBV25-1 to TRBJ1-2; 9 bases align to TRBD1. CDR3 length equals 14 residues. Germline lookup yields CDR1 MGHDK and CDR2 SYGVNS. V lost 8 bases and J lost 5; bases outside the gene matches: 9. This chain's CDR3 is CASVEDRGRYGYTF. DNA for the CDR3: TGTGCCAGCGTAGAGGACAGGGGAAGGTATGGCTACACCTTC.

This chain connects TRBV25-1 to TRBJ1-2; tentatively, D is TRBD1 (6 bases). Germline values: CDR1 MGHDK, CDR2 SYGVNS. V lost 3 bases and J 0 bases, leaving 14 bases between the germline ends. The CDR3 length is 16 residues. The CDR3 here is CASSEGGTGPNYGYTF. The CDR3 DNA reads TGTGCCAGCAGTGAGGGAGGCACAGGGCCTAACTATGGCTACACCTTC.

As for this clonotype: This sequence may be a read error, since a much larger clone differs from it by one base. This chain links TRBV11-2 with TRBJ2-5; 7 bases align to TRBD2. Per the germline V gene, CDR1 is SGHAT and CDR2 is FQNNGV. Trimming took 3 bases from V and 5 from J; bases not matched to a gene: 9. The CDR3 covers 15 residues. CDR3 coding DNA: TGTGCCAGCAGCTTGGGGGGGAATGGTTACGAGACCCAGTACTTC. This sequence encodes CASSLGGNGYETQYF. Full variable domain (remainder filled in from reference TRBV11-2 and TRBJ2-5): EAGVAQSPRYKIIEKRQSVAFWCNPISGHATLYWYQQILGQGPKLLIQFQNNGVVDDSQLPKDRFSAERLKGVDSTLKIQPAKLEDSAVYLCASSLGGNGYETQYFGPGTRLLVL.

This clonotype turned up a few times. The chain employs TRBV12-3 or TRBV12-4 and TRBJ2-7, with D possibly matching TRBD2 (6 bases). This CDR3 has 15 amino acids. Trimming pared 6 bases from V and 4 bases from J, leaving 19 bases between. This CDR3 is CASSANPAGGYEQYF. The DNA for the CDR3 is TGTGCCAGCAGCGCAAACCCCGCAGGAGGGTACGAGCAGTACTTC.

The V gene is TRBV12-3 or TRBV12-4, the J gene TRBJ1-3; D remains unclear. This CDR3 region has 14 residues. Trimming removed 6 bases from V and 0 bases from J, with 9 bases in between. The CDR3 DNA is TGTGCCAGCAGAAGGACCTACTCTGGAAACACCATATATTTT. This sequence encodes CASRRTYSGNTIYF.

This clonotype was detected only a few times. The genes are TRBV15 and TRBJ2-5; D not resolved. CDR3 length: 13 residues. Germline lookup yields CDR1 LNHNV and CDR2 YYDKDF (reference sequence). V lost 3 bases, J lost 5 bases, and 10 bases lay in between. CDR3 nucleotides: TGTGCCACCAGCAGCGTAGGACCGGAGACCCAGTACTTC. It encodes CATSSVGPETQYF.

The chain has TRBV15 and TRBJ1-5; 9 bases align to TRBD1. CDR1 LNHNV and CDR2 YYDKDF come from the germline V gene (reference sequence). The CDR3 is 15 amino acids. Trimming cost V 4 bases and J 7 bases; bases outside gene matches: 8. The CDR3 spells CATSKETGGDQPQHF. In DNA, the CDR3 is TGTGCCACCAGCAAGGAGACAGGGGGAGACCAGCCCCAGCATTTT. Looking up the rest from reference TRBV15 and TRBJ1-5 gives the full variable domain: DAMVIQNPRYQVTQFGKPVTLSCSQTLNHNVMYWYQQKSSQAPKLLFHYYDKDFNNEADTPDNFQSRRPNTSFCFLDIRSPGLGDTAMYLCATSKETGGDQPQHFGDGTRLSIL.

This clonotype was observed at least ten times. The J gene is TRBJ1-2, the V gene TRBV2; unclear D gene. Germline V gene data show CDR1 as SNHLY and CDR2 as FYNNEI. This CDR3 contains 17 residues. V was cut by 7 bases and J by 1 base, with 22 bases left in between. This CDR3 reads CASTNYAVAASNYGYTF. DNA for the CDR3: TGTGCCAGCACGAACTATGCGGTGGCAGCTAGTAACTATGGCTACACCTTC. Full variable domain (rest looked up from reference TRBV2 and TRBJ1-2): EPEVTQTPSHQVTQMGQEVILRCVPISNHLYFYWYRQILGQKVEFLVSFYNNEISEKSEIFDDQFSVERPDGSNFTLKIRSTKLEDSAMYFCASTNYAVAASNYGYTFGSGTRLTVV.